The next 30 T cell receptor beta chains were all read from a single sample in a study of blood T cell repertoires in COVID-19. Measured with immunoSEQ multiplex PCR; TCRdb has only the in-frame clones, and not every one. Among about 270,000 clones listed, 86% were seen once. Sequenced: peripheral blood. The receptors were sampled from an older woman who had recovered from COVID-19.

The CDR3 spells CASSYFVGFEQFF. CDR3 coding DNA: TGTGCCAGCAGTTACTTCGTCGGGTTCGAGCAGTTCTTC. The chain employs TRBV6-2 or TRBV6-3 and TRBJ2-1; no clear D gene. This CDR3 region has 13 residues. Trimming pared 1 base from V and 10 bases from J, leaving 11 bases between. From germline, CDR1 is MNHEY and CDR2 SVGEGT.

The V and J genes are TRBV2 and TRBJ2-1; 9 positions match TRBD1. The CDR3 consists of 19 residues. Germline CDR1 and CDR2: SNHLY and FYNNEI. V lost 7 bases to trimming and J lost 0 bases; unmatched junction nucleotides: 16. As DNA, the CDR3 is TGTGCCAGCAAAGGGGTTGGACAGGGGCCCTCAAGCTCCTACAATGAGCAGTTCTTC. It encodes CASKGVGQGPSSSYNEQFF.

The chain joins TRBV11-2 to TRBJ2-3; D might be TRBD1 (5 bases). This CDR3 has 13 amino acids. The V and J ends lost 4 bases and 4 bases respectively, with 9 bases between them. The germline V gene has CDR1 SGHAT and CDR2 FQNNGV. The CDR3 reads CASSSTTADTQYF. The CDR3 coding sequence is TGTGCCAGCAGCTCGACGACAGCAGATACGCAGTATTTT.

The sample holds a few counts of this clone. The chain links TRBV28 to TRBJ2-5, with D maybe TRBD1 (6 bases). Trimming stripped 8 bases from V and 3 bases from J, with 25 bases between. CDR1 is MDHEN, CDR2 SYDVKM, per germline. The CDR3 length is 17 residues. The CDR3 reads CASARGAWGRAKETQYF. The DNA of the CDR3 is TGTGCCAGCGCCCGAGGTGCGTGGGGGCGGGCGAAAGAGACCCAGTACTTC.

The rearrangement joins TRBV7-8 to TRBJ1-2, with TRBD1 identical over 11 bases. CDR3 length equals 12 residues. V trimming: 5 bases; J trimming: 12 bases; junction bases outside the gene matches: 5. The germline V gene has CDR1 SGHVS and CDR2 FQNEAQ. CDR3 sequence: CASSPDRGQNTF. The CDR3, as DNA: TGTGCCAGCAGCCCGGACAGGGGGCAGAACACCTTC. Variable domain in full (rest from reference TRBV7-8 and TRBJ1-2): GAGVSQSPRYKVAKRGQDVALRCDPISGHVSLFWYQQALGQGPEFLTYFQNEAQLDKSGLPSDRFFAERPEGSVSTLKIQRTQQEDSAVYLCASSPDRGQNTFGSGTRLTVV.

Comments on this clone: The sample contains more than one DNA sequence encoding this CDR3. The rearrangement joins TRBV7-2 to TRBJ1-2, with a possible D match to TRBD1 (5 bases). The V end was cut by 1 base, the J end by 1 base, with 10 bases between. This CDR3 is 15 amino acids long. The V gene's germline CDR1 is SGHTA and CDR2 FQGNSA. DNA of the CDR3: TGTGCCAGCAGCTTAGGGTCGGGGGGTAACTATGGCTACACCTTC. This encodes CASSLGSGGNYGYTF.

V usage is TRBV5-4 and J usage is TRBJ2-3; 16 bases map to TRBD2. Germline V gene data show CDR1 as SGHNT and CDR2 as YYREEE (reference sequence). CDR3 length equals 16 residues. Trimming took 2 bases from V and 6 from J; bases not matched to a gene: 3. The CDR3 DNA sequence: TGTGCCAGCAGCTTCGGGACTAGCGGGGGGGCCGATACGCAGTATTTT. It codes for CASSFGTSGGADTQYF. The complete variable domain, with remaining parts taken from reference TRBV5-4 and TRBJ2-3, reads ETGVTQSPTHLIKTRGQQVTLRCSSQSGHNTVSWYQQALGQGPQFIFQYYREEENGRGNFPPRFSGLQFPNYSSELNVNALELDDSALYLCASSFGTSGGADTQYFGPGTRLTVL.

CDR3 in DNA: TGTGCCAGCAGCTTGTCGGGACAGGGGGTCTACGAGCAGTACTTC. The encoded protein is CASSLSGQGVYEQYF. This chain links TRBV5-6 with TRBJ2-7; 11 nucleotides match TRBD1. V lost 1 base, J lost 3 bases, and 3 bases stayed unmatched. Germline CDR1 is SGHDT and CDR2 is YYEEEE. This CDR3 is built from 15 residues.

Comment on this clone: This specimen includes other DNA sequences encoding the same CDR3. The chain uses TRBV6-5 and TRBJ2-5, with TRBD2 identical over 14 bases. This CDR3 has 16 amino acids. Germline CDR1 MNHEY, CDR2 SVGAGI. V dropped 0 bases and J dropped 3; count of bases not matched to a gene: 0. As DNA, the CDR3 is TGTGCCAGCAGTTACTCGACTAGCGGGGGGGAAGAGACCCAGTACTTC. This translates into CASSYSTSGGEETQYF.

The J gene is TRBJ1-3, the V gene TRBV14; D is unclear. Germline V CDR1 and CDR2: SGHDN, FVKESK. The CDR3 runs to 14 residues. V was cut by 4 bases and J by 1 base, with 8 bases left in between. DNA of the CDR3: TGTGCCAGCAGCCTCCTGCGGTCTGGAAACACCATATATTTT. Residues: CASSLLRSGNTIYF. The complete variable domain, with remaining parts taken from reference TRBV14 and TRBJ1-3, reads EAGVTQFPSHSVIEKGQTVTLRCDPISGHDNLYWYRRVMGKEIKFLLHFVKESKQDESGMPNNRFLAERTGGTYSTLKVQPAELEDSGVYFCASSLLRSGNTIYFGEGSWLTVV.

The chain has TRBV19 and TRBJ1-5, with D unclear. CDR1 and CDR2 from the germline V gene are LNHDA and SQIVND (reference sequence). The CDR3 totals 14 residues. Trimming pared 1 base from V and 3 bases from J, leaving 7 bases between. CDR3 region: CASSIVRDNQPQHF. DNA for the CDR3: TGTGCCAGTAGTATAGTTAGAGACAATCAGCCCCAGCATTTT.

The chain couples TRBV28 to TRBJ1-1; D is ambiguous. Germline assignment: CDR1 MDHEN and CDR2 SYDVKM. V was pared by 9 bases and J by 3 bases, with 11 bases between. The CDR3 extends over 12 amino acids. CDR3 DNA: TGTGCCAGTGCGGCGGTGGACACTGAAGCTTTCTTT. The encoded protein is CASAAVDTEAFF.

As DNA, the CDR3 is TGTGCCAGCAGACAAGACAGGGCAACTAATGAAAAACTGTTTTTT. As protein: CASRQDRATNEKLFF. This sequence joins TRBV2 and TRBJ1-4; 7 nucleotides align to TRBD1. Germline V gives CDR1 SNHLY, CDR2 FYNNEI. The CDR3 runs to 15 residues. With V trimmed by 6 bases and J by 0 bases, 4 bases remained unmatched.

This chain joins TRBV28 and TRBJ2-3; TRBD1 matches 9 bases. This CDR3 is 15 amino acids long. Trimming took 6 bases from V and 4 from J; bases not matched to a gene: 8. Germline assignment: CDR1 MDHEN and CDR2 SYDVKM. Written as DNA, the CDR3 is TGTGCCAGCAGCCGAGCGGGACAGGGTGCAGATACGCAGTATTTT. Protein sequence: CASSRAGQGADTQYF.

This chain connects TRBV7-2 to TRBJ2-5; 9 bases are shared with TRBD2. Germline-derived CDR1 and CDR2 are SGHTA and FQGNSA. CDR3 size: 18 residues. V shed 5 bases and J 1 base; nucleotides not matched to a gene: 14. The CDR3: CASSQRGVAGQPQETQYF. As DNA, the CDR3 is TGTGCCAGCAGCCAGCGGGGGGTAGCGGGGCAACCCCAAGAGACCCAGTACTTC.

The chain links TRBV7-8 to TRBJ2-7, with 9 bases that match TRBD1. Germline assignment: CDR1 SGHVS and CDR2 FQNEAQ. V lost 5 bases to trimming and J lost 3 bases; unmatched junction nucleotides: 2. The CDR3 sequence is 13 residues long. CDR3 nucleotides: TGTGCCAGCAGCCCGGGACAGGGCTACGAGCAGTACTTC. Protein: CASSPGQGYEQYF.

The chain uses TRBV9 and TRBJ1-5; 9 bases are shared with TRBD1. Trimming cost V 0 bases and J 3 bases; bases outside gene matches: 1. Germline-derived CDR1 and CDR2 are SGDLS and YYNGEE. This CDR3 has 15 residues. The CDR3 DNA reads as TGTGCCAGCAGCGTAGGGGACAGGGACAATCAGCCCCAGCATTTT. Its protein is CASSVGDRDNQPQHF.

This chain connects TRBV18 to TRBJ2-7, with 9 bases aligning to TRBD1. Losses at the gene ends were 0 bases for V and 2 bases for J; bases not matched to a gene: 5. Germline V CDR1 and CDR2: KGHSH, LQKENI. This CDR3 comprises 16 residues. The CDR3 here is CASSPPDRGTAYEQYF. In DNA form, the CDR3 reads TGTGCCAGCTCACCACCCGACAGGGGGACCGCCTACGAGCAGTACTTC.

The chain recombines TRBV7-4 with TRBJ2-7, with 10 bases lining up with TRBD1. V trimming: 6 bases; J trimming: 6 bases; junction bases outside the gene matches: 14. CDR1 SGHVT and CDR2 SQSDAQ come from the germline V gene. The CDR3 contains 16 residues. The CDR3 DNA follows: TGTGCCAGCAGTTGCAAGCGGGACAGGGGTATGGGCGAGCAGTACTTC. Protein product: CASSCKRDRGMGEQYF. Full variable domain (rest looked up from reference TRBV7-4 and TRBJ2-7): GAGVSQSPRYKVAKRGRDVALRCDSISGHVTLYWYRQTLGQGSEVLTYSQSDAQRDKSGRPSGRFSAERPERSVSTLKIQRTEQGDSAVYLCASSCKRDRGMGEQYFGPGTRLTVT.

The gene calls are TRBV7-3 and TRBJ2-2; D is ambiguous. The CDR3 runs to 13 residues. V lost 4 bases, J lost 6 bases, and 9 bases lay in between. Per the germline V gene, CDR1 is SGHTA and CDR2 is FQGTGA. The CDR3: CASSSTGSGELFF. The CDR3 region has the DNA TGTGCCAGCAGCTCGACTGGGTCCGGGGAGCTGTTTTTT.

This clone was recorded many times. This rearrangement joins TRBV11-2 to TRBJ2-3, with 10 bases aligning to TRBD2. V gave up 5 bases and J gave up 6 bases; unmatched junction bases: 8. Germline V gene sequence: CDR1 SGHAT, CDR2 FQNNGV. The CDR3 sequence is 15 residues long. The CDR3 sequence is CASSPSSGGWDTQYF. The CDR3 DNA follows: TGTGCCAGCAGCCCATCTAGCGGGGGTTGGGATACGCAGTATTTT.

V usage is TRBV20-1 and J usage is TRBJ2-1, with 7 bases matching TRBD2. This CDR3 is built from 17 residues. The germline CDR1 and CDR2 sequences are DFQATT and SNEGSKA (reference sequence). Unmatched junction bases numbered 11, after V lost 3 bases and J lost 0 bases. CDR3 DNA sequence: TGCAGTGCTAGTGGGAGAGCGGGGCTTCTCTCCTACAATGAGCAGTTCTTC. Translated: CSASGRAGLLSYNEQFF.

This clone occurred a few times. The chain has TRBV28 and TRBJ1-5; D may be TRBD1 (5 bases). Deletions cut 5 bases from V and 5 bases from J, with 13 bases between. Germline lookup yields CDR1 MDHEN and CDR2 SYDVKM. This CDR3 is 14 amino acids long. The CDR3 loop is CASSPTGGYQPQHF. The CDR3 region has the DNA TGTGCCAGCAGTCCCACGGGGGGTTATCAGCCCCAGCATTTT.

The chain is built from TRBV19 and TRBJ2-3, with 7 bases matching TRBD1. Losses at the gene ends were 10 bases for V and 1 base for J; bases not matched to a gene: 11. The length of the CDR3 is 15 residues. Germline V CDR1 and CDR2: LNHDA, SQIVND (reference sequence). CDR3 sequence: CATTLQGPGTDTQYF. CDR3 DNA: TGTGCCACCACACTACAGGGGCCCGGCACAGATACGCAGTATTTT.

This chain links TRBV7-2 with TRBJ2-7; D might be TRBD1 (6 bases). The V end lost 4 bases, the J end lost 6 bases, and 10 bases lay between the germline ends. This CDR3 has 12 residues. Germline V gene data show CDR1 as SGHTA and CDR2 as FQGNSA. The CDR3 loop reads CASSSPGAEQYF. As DNA, the CDR3 is TGTGCCAGCAGCTCTCCAGGGGCCGAGCAGTACTTC.

By share, this clone counts as medium-sized. The chain is built from TRBV7-9 and TRBJ1-3; tentatively, D is TRBD1 (5 bases). Germline V CDR1 and CDR2: SEHNR, FQNEAQ (reference sequence). The germline V and J ends were trimmed by 6 bases and 1 base, with 7 bases remaining between them. This CDR3 region has 13 residues. In nucleotides, the CDR3 is TGTGCCAGCAGGCGGGGGTCTGGAAACACCATATATTTT. It translates to CASRRGSGNTIYF.

The V gene is TRBV6-5, the J gene TRBJ1-1; 8 bases align to TRBD1. CDR1 is MNHEY, CDR2 SVGAGI, per germline. The trim removed 6 bases at V and 3 bases at J, leaving 9 bases unmatched. The CDR3 is 15 residues long. The CDR3, as DNA: TGTGCCAGCAGCGTTATTGGACAGGGTGACACTGAAGCTTTCTTT. Its translation: CASSVIGQGDTEAFF.

The V gene is TRBV11-2, the J gene TRBJ1-3, with 11 nucleotides matching TRBD1. The CDR3 contains 17 residues. J gave up 4 bases and V 3 bases, and 8 bases lay outside the gene matches. Germline lookup yields CDR1 SGHAT and CDR2 FQNNGV. The CDR3 loop reads CASSLRRDRGVGNTIYF. For the CDR3, the DNA is TGTGCCAGCAGCTTGCGCCGGGACAGGGGGGTCGGAAACACCATATATTTT.

This sequence joins TRBV30 and TRBJ2-7; D is possibly TRBD1 (5 bases). V was shortened by 0 bases and J by 0 bases, with 24 bases between the two germline ends. Germline CDR1 is GTSNPN and CDR2 is SVGIG (reference sequence). This CDR3 has 19 amino acids. The CDR3 sequence: CAWSVDTPDSSDHSYEQYF. The CDR3 DNA is TGTGCCTGGAGTGTCGATACACCTGACAGTTCCGACCACTCCTACGAGCAGTACTTC.

The gene calls are TRBV14 and TRBJ2-5; D gene ambiguous. With 0 bases removed from V and 0 bases from J, the gap between germline ends came to 5 bases. In germline, CDR1 is SGHDN, CDR2 FVKESK. The CDR3 runs 14 residues. The DNA of the CDR3 is TGTGCCAGCAGCCAAGATCCCAACCAAGAGACCCAGTACTTC. Translated, it gives CASSQDPNQETQYF.